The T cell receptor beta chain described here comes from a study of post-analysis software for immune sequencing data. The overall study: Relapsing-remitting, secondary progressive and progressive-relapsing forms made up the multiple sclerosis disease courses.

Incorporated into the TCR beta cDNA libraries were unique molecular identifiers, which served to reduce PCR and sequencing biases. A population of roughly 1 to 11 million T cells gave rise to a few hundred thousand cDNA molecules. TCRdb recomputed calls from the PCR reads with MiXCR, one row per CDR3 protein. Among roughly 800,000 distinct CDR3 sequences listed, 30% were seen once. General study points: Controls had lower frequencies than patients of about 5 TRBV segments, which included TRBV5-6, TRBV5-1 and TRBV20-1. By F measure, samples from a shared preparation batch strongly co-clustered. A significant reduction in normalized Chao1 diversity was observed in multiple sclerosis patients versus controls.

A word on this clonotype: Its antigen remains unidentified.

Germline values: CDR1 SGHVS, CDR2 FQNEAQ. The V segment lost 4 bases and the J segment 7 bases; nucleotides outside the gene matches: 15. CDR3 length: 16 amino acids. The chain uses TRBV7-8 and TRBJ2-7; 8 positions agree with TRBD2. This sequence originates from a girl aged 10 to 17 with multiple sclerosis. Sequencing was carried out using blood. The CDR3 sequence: CASSSFRGAGASEQYF. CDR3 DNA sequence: TGTGCCAGCAGCTCGTTTAGGGGAGCGGGGGCGTCGGAGCAGTACTTC.